The source of this TCR beta chain is a study of OX40 agonist ivuxolimab in advanced cancers. In terms of the full investigation: The costimulatory receptor OX40 (CD134) was targeted by ivuxolimab, a fully human IgG2 agonistic monoclonal antibody. The dose-escalation cohort was around 83% male with a mean age of around 64 years, ranging from 23 to 79. The purpose of peripheral TCRbeta sequencing was to test whether ivuxolimab changed TCR sequence diversity and led to clonal T-cell expansion. Of the approximately 53 patients in dose escalation, 19 had hepatocellular carcinoma, some 15 had melanoma, 9 had renal cell carcinoma and 9 had head and neck cancer. Patients were allowed to have had prior anti-PD-1, anti-PD-L1 or anti-CTLA-4 therapy, and approximately 43% of the dose-escalation patients had previously received checkpoint inhibitors. Three dose-escalation patients achieved partial responses, one with hepatocellular carcinoma and two with cutaneous melanoma. The paper covers the monotherapy dose-escalation part of the phase I ivuxolimab trial, which included N ≈ 57 patients. Intravenous ivuxolimab was administered to patients every 2 weeks at six dose levels: 0.01, 0.1, 0.3, 1.5, 3 and 10 mg/kg.

Trimming removed 6 bases from V and 4 bases from J, leaving 15 bases between the germline ends. The CDR3 measures 14 amino acids from cysteine to phenylalanine. Only the CDR3 part of the read is kept: 42 bases, read in frame from the first base. For CDR1 and CDR2, the germline V gene lists MDHEN and SYDVKM. Only one count was recorded for this clone. What antigen it recognizes has not been identified. No much larger clone exists at a distance of one base, and base qualities are not known. Patients with autoimmune disease history or receiving systemic immunosuppression were excluded from the trial. Peripheral blood for TCR sequencing was collected from all dose cohorts at baseline, on cycle 4 day 1, and on cycle 7 day 1. Samples were obtained from an open-label, multicenter, first-in-human phase I dose-escalation trial of ivuxolimab. Adults with locally advanced or metastatic melanoma, renal cell carcinoma, hepatocellular carcinoma or head and neck squamous cell carcinoma were enrolled in the trial. CD4+ and CD8+ T cells were sorted separately from peripheral blood before TCR sequencing.

What the work shows at the level of the full study, not this receptor alone: In partial responders in the 0.1-3.0 mg/kg groups, normalized peripheral clonal expansion was found to be among the lowest, especially among CD8+ T cells. At doses of 0.1 to 3.0 mg/kg, clonal expansion of both CD4+ and CD8+ T cells in blood was seen between baseline and week 6. Antigen specificity was not determined for the clonally expanded peripheral T cells. On average, CD8+ T cells showed more expanded clones than CD4+ T cells after ivuxolimab. Low levels of normalized T-cell clonal expansion were also seen in some patients who did not respond.

For sequencing of the TCRbeta CDR3 region, genomic DNA was extracted from the sorted cells. The immunoSEQ Assay was used to sequence the TCRbeta CDR3 regions. Sourced from immuneACCESS, this table was stored by TCRdb with only in-frame sequences that have V and J called. A share of the clones is absent; for the studies checked, an unresolved V gene accounts for under half, and the remainder has no known explanation. For this sample the table gives some 26,000 clones, of which roughly 80% were detected only once. The ten largest clonotypes hold roughly 33% of the sample. This material consisted of CD4+ or CD8+ T cells sorted from blood, taken in a trial of the OX40 agonist ivuxolimab. This chain is built from TRBV28 and TRBJ2-5; tentative D gene TRBD2, with 5 bases matching. The TCR sequence derives from an adult with an advanced solid tumor such as melanoma, head and neck, liver or kidney cancer. The nucleotide sequence reads as follows: TGTGCCAGCAGCCCATTCGGGGTAGGAGAGACCCAGTACTTC. This codes for CASSPFGVGETQYF.